The table lists the clone carrying this TCR beta chain with many counts. The antigen remains undetermined. This sample stems from a study of T-cell reconstitution after alpha-beta-depleted transplantation in children. Whole-study results and caveats: Approximately two months post-transplant, alpha-beta T cells reportedly originated from several hundred expanded graft clones.

This CDR3 region has 16 residues. CDR1 MDHEN and CDR2 SYDVKM come from the germline V gene. Trimming removed 6 bases from V and 0 bases from J, with 16 bases in between. Unique molecular identifiers were incorporated into the prepared TCRbeta library. A single record per CDR3 protein comes from TCRdb applying MiXCR to the PCR reads. This table has around 250,000 distinct CDR3 sequences, less than 9% appearing once. This receptor was obtained from a male patient younger than 18 who had a stem cell transplant for acute lymphoblastic leukemia, so the T cells may come from the graft donor. The chain combines TRBV28 with TRBJ2-3, with TRBD1 as a possible D gene (6 bases). Sequencing used PBMCs, mostly from graft donor cells, obtained 180 days after TCRalphabeta/CD19-depleted stem cell transplant. CDR3: CASRIRQVLSTDTQYF. The CDR3 DNA is TGTGCCAGCAGAATTCGACAGGTCCTAAGCACAGATACGCAGTATTTT.